This T cell receptor (beta chain) was sequenced for a study of breast tumors, draining lymph nodes, adjacent tissues. TCRdb passed the multiplex PCR reads through MiXCR, listing each CDR3 protein once. This sample has 33,000 or so distinct CDR3 sequences, with roughly 69% found just once. Trimming took 7 bases from V and 15 from J; bases not matched to a gene: 10. Germline loops: CDR1 LNHDA, CDR2 SQIVND (reference sequence). The CDR3 is 13 amino acids. Study-wide points: Luminal-like breast cancer showed significantly higher tumor–nontumor repertoire similarity than basal-like. The lymph node origin of tumor T cells was framed as consistent with a hypothesis, not demonstrated. The data were judged consistent with most tumor T cells coming from lymph node and expanding in tumor. Compared with lymph nodes, tumors were less diverse; compared with nontumor tissue, more.

This clonotype has more than one count but fewer than ten. Its antigen is currently unknown. Sequenced material: breast tumor tissue. The receptor comes from a female donor with breast cancer. Some clones in this sample may be carry-over from other donors' samples. The rearrangement uses TRBV19 and TRBJ2-1; 12 bases are a match to TRBD2. The CDR3 spells CASTSGLAGWLFF. The CDR3 DNA reads as TGTGCCAGTACTTCTGGACTAGCGGGATGGCTGTTCTTC.